This T cell receptor (beta chain) was retrieved from a study of T cells in Graves' hyperthyroidism and ophthalmopathy. Study outcomes and limitations: Expanded thyroid clonotypes (above 0.001) were mostly also found in blood.

This clonotype was observed a handful of times. The antigen is unknown. CDR1 and CDR2 from the germline V gene are SGHVS and FNYEAQ. The trim removed 5 bases at V and 6 bases at J, leaving 9 bases unmatched. CDR3 length equals 15 residues. Amplification targeted TCR beta CDR3 regions from RNA transcripts. HTBI primers were employed in a first-round RT-PCR of the TCR CDR3. TCRdb redid the calling of the multiplex PCR reads with MiXCR, one entry per CDR3 protein. The sample has about 720,000 distinct CDR3 sequences; roughly a sixth are singletons. The sequenced sample consisted of blood. The TCR sequence derives from a woman in her forties or fifties with Graves' hyperthyroidism that later progressed to Graves' ophthalmopathy. The genes are TRBV7-6 and TRBJ1-4, with 7 positions matching TRBD1. The CDR3 nucleotides are TGTGCCAGCAGCCGGCAGACAGGGAGTTATGAAAAACTGTTTTTT. Encoded protein: CASSRQTGSYEKLFF.